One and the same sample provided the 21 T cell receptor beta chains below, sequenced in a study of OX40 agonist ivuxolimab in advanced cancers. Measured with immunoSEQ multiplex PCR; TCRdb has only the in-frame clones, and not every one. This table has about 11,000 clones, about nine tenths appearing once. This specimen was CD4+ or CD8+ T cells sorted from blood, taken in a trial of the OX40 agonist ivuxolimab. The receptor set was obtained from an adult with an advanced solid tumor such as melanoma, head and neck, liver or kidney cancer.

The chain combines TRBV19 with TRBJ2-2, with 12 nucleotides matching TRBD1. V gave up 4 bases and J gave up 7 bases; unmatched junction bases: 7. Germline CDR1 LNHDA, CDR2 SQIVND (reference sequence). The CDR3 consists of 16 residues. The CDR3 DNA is TGTGCCAGTAGTACCGCCGGGACAGGGGGCTTCGGGGAGCTGTTTTTT. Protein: CASSTAGTGGFGELFF.

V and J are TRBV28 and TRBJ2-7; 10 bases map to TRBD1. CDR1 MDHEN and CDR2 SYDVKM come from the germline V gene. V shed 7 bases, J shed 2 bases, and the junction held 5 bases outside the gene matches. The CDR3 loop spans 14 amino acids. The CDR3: CASTTGTGAYEQYF. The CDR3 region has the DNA TGTGCCAGCACCACGGGGACAGGGGCCTACGAGCAGTACTTC.

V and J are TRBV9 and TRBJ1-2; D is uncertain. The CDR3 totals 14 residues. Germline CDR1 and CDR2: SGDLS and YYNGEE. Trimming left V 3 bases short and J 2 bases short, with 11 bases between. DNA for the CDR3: TGTGCCAGCAGCGGTCGGCCGAAAAACTATGGCTACACCTTC. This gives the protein CASSGRPKNYGYTF.

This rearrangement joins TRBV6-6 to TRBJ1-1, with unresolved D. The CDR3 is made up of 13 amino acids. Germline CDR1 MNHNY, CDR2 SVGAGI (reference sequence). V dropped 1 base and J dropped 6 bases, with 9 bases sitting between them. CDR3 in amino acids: CASSYLWAAEAFF. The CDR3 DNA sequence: TGTGCCAGCAGTTACTTATGGGCGGCTGAAGCTTTCTTT.

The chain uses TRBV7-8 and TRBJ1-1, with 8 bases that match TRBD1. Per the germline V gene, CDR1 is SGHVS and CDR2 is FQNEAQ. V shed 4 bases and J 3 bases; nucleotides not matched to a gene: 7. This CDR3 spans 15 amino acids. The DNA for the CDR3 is TGTGCCAGCAGCTCCAAAGGACAGGGATACACTGAAGCTTTCTTT. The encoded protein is CASSSKGQGYTEAFF.

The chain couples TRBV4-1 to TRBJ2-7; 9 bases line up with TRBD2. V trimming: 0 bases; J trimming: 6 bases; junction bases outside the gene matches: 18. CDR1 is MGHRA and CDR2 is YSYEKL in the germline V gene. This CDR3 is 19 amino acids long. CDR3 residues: CASSQDDPLVGGRALEQYF. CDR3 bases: TGCGCCAGCAGCCAAGATGATCCGTTGGTTGGCGGGAGGGCCCTCGAGCAGTACTTC.

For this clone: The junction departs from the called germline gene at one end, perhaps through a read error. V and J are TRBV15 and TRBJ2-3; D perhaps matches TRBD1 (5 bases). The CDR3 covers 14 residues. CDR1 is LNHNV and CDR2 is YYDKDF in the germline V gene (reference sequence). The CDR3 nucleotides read TGTGCAACCAGTTTTAGGGGTGAAACAGATACGCAGTATTTT. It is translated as CATSFRGETDTQYF.

The chain's CDR3 is CASSSRDFGYEQYF. CDR3 DNA sequence: TGTGCCAGCAGTTCTCGAGATTTCGGGTACGAGCAGTACTTC. This chain links TRBV5-6 with TRBJ2-7; D unresolved. Per the germline V gene, CDR1 is SGHDT and CDR2 is YYEEEE. The CDR3 contains 14 residues. V lost 5 bases, J lost 4 bases, and 16 bases lay in between.

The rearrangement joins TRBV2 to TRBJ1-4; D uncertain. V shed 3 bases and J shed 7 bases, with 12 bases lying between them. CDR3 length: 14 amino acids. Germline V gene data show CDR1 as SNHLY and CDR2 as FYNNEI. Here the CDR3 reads CASSDLGGGEKLFF. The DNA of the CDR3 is TGTGCCAGCAGTGACTTGGGCGGAGGTGAAAAACTGTTTTTT.

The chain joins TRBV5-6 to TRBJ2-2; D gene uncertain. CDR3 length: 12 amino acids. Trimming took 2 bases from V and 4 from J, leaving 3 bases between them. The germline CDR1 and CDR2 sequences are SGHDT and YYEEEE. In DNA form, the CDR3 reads TGTGCCAGCAGCTTTAGCACCGGGGAGCTGTTTTTT. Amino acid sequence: CASSFSTGELFF.

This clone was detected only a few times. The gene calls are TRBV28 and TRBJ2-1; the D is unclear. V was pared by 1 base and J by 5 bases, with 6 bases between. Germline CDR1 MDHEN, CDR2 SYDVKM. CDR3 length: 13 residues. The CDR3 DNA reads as TGTGCCAGCAGTTTATCGGGTCACAATGAGCAGTTCTTC. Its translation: CASSLSGHNEQFF.

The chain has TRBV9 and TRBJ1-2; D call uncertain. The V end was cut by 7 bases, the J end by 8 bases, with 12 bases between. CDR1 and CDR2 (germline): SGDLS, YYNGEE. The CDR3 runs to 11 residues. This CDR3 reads CASAFLGGYTF. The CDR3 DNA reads TGTGCCAGCGCCTTTCTGGGGGGCTACACCTTC.

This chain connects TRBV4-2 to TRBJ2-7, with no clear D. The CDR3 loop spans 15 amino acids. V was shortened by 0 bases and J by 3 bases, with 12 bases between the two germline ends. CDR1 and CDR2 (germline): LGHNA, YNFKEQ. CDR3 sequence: CASSQDRTTGYEQYF. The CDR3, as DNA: TGTGCCAGCAGCCAAGACCGGACCACGGGCTACGAGCAGTACTTC.

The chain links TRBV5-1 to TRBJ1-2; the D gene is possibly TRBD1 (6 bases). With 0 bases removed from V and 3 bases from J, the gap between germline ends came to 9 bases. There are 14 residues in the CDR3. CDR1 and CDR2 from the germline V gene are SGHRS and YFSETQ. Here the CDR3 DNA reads TGCGCCAGCAGCTTGGCTCCAGGGGACTATGGCTACACCTTC. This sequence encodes CASSLAPGDYGYTF.

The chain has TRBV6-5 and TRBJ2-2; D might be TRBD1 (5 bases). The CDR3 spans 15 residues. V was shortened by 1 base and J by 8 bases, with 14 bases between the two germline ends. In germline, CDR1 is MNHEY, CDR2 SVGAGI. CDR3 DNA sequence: TGTGCCAGCAGTTACTGGGGCACCCCGGTAGGGGAGCTGTTTTTT. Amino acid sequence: CASSYWGTPVGELFF.

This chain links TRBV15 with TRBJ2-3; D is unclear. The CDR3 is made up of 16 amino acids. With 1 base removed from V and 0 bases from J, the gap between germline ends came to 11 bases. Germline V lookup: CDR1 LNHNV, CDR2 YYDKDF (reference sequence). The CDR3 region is CATSRVPSGSTDTQYF. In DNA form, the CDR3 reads TGTGCCACCAGCAGAGTCCCCTCGGGCAGCACAGATACGCAGTATTTT. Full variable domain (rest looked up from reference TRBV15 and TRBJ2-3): DAMVIQNPRYQVTQFGKPVTLSCSQTLNHNVMYWYQQKSSQAPKLLFHYYDKDFNNEADTPDNFQSRRPNTSFCFLDIRSPGLGDTAMYLCATSRVPSGSTDTQYFGPGTRLTVL.

The CDR3 sequence: CASSLAPGTGHYEQYF. CDR3 sequence (DNA): TGCGCCAGCAGCTTGGCCCCCGGGACAGGTCACTACGAGCAGTACTTC. V is TRBV5-1 and J is TRBJ2-7, with 8 bases fitting TRBD1. CDR3 length: 16 amino acids. The V gene end was trimmed by 0 bases and the J gene end by 3 bases; junction bases not matched to a gene: 8. Germline CDR1 and CDR2: SGHRS and YFSETQ.

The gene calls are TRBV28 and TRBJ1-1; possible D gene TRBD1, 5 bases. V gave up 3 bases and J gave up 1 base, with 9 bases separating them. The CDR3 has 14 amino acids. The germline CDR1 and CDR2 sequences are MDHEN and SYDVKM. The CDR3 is CASSFPGRNTEAFF. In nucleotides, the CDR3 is TGTGCCAGCAGTTTCCCAGGGAGGAACACTGAAGCTTTCTTT.

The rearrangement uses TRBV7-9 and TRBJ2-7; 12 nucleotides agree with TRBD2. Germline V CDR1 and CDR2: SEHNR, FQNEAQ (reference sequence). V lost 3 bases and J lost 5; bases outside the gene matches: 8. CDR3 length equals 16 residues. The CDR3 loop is CASSFRGLAGRDEQYF. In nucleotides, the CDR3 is TGTGCCAGCAGCTTCCGCGGACTAGCGGGGAGGGACGAGCAGTACTTC.

CDR3 sequence reads: CASSLSQGAYEQYF. In DNA form, the CDR3 reads TGTGCCAGCAGTTTATCTCAGGGGGCCTACGAGCAGTACTTC. The V and J genes are TRBV27 and TRBJ2-7; 7 positions match TRBD1. Germline V gene sequence: CDR1 MNHEY, CDR2 SMNVEV (reference sequence). Losses at the gene ends were 0 bases for V and 2 bases for J; bases not matched to a gene: 1. The CDR3 totals 14 residues.

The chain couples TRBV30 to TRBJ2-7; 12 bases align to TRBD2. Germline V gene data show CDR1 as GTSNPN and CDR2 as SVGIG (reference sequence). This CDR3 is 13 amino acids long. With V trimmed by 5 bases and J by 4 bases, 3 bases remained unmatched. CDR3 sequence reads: CAWSSGRVYEQYF. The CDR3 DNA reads TGTGCCTGGTCTAGCGGGAGGGTGTACGAGCAGTACTTC.